One T cell receptor (beta chain) is described in this entry. As yet, its antigen is unknown. The data were taken from a study of T cell repertoires in cytomegalovirus infection. Study-level points and caveats: CMV-specific TCR beta clonotypes restricted by HLA-C dominated the ex vivo response.

Germline V CDR1 and CDR2: MNHEY, SVGEGT. V dropped 6 bases and J dropped 8; count of bases not matched to a gene: 7. The length of the CDR3 is 14 residues. One entry per CDR3 protein, called by TCRdb with MiXCR from the reads. The sample records under 450,000 distinct CDR3 sequences, nearly 35% being singletons. This chain links TRBV6-2 or TRBV6-3 with TRBJ2-1, with TRBD2 matching over 10 bases. The TCR sequence derives from a human donor in good health (CMV status not recorded). Some clones in this sample may be carry-over from other donors' samples. The sample in question was cultured PBMCs, obtained from culture after CMV antigen stimulation. The CDR3 is CASSSAGGWDEQFF. CDR3 coding DNA: TGTGCCAGCAGCTCAGCGGGAGGGTGGGATGAGCAGTTCTTC.